This T cell receptor beta chain was obtained from a study of spatial heterogeneity in lung cancer. The study's findings and limits: The appearance of ubiquitous expanded tumor TCRs in blood was greater at resection than follow-up.

Stated time point: sample taken at primary tumor resection. This clonotype has only a few counts. As yet, its antigen is unknown. Each CDR3 protein is one row after TCRdb ran MiXCR on the 5' RACE reads. Of 40,000 to 45,000 distinct CDR3 sequences in the sample, approximately 6.2% were seen once. The V gene's germline CDR1 is SGHAT and CDR2 FQNNGV. The V gene lost 8 bases and the J gene lost 0 bases, with 9 bases spanning the gap. The CDR3 extends over 13 amino acids. The source of this sequence is a female donor with early-stage non-small cell lung cancer. The chain joins TRBV11-2 to TRBJ2-3, with a possible D match to TRBD1 (5 bases). Here the sequenced sample was PBMCs, taken at surgery. The CDR3 region has the DNA TGTGCCAGCTCTCGACAGAGCACAGATACGCAGTATTTT. Its translation: CASSRQSTDTQYF.